There are many counts of the clone carrying this T cell receptor (beta chain). No antigen is known for it. A single record per CDR3 protein comes from TCRdb applying MiXCR to the reads. This sample has about 76,000 distinct CDR3 sequences, with 3.5% to 4.5% found just once. The data were taken from a study of T cell repertoires in cytomegalovirus infection. Background on the study: Both CMV infection and a matching HLA type were indicated by public TCR beta signatures.

Notes on the study in general: Summed public TCR beta family frequency identified CMV carriers bearing the relevant HLA. The response measured ex vivo was dominated by TCR beta clonotypes (HLA-C-restricted and CMV-specific).

The V and J ends lost 7 bases and 8 bases, in that order; junction bases with no gene match: 13. CDR1 is LNHDA, CDR2 SQIVND, per germline (reference sequence). The CDR3 extends over 14 amino acids. The clonotype comes from a human donor in good health (CMV status not recorded). Some clones in this sample may be carry-over from other donors' samples. The chain uses TRBV19 and TRBJ1-2, with 7 positions matching TRBD1. Sequencing input: PBMCs. CDR3: CASMDLATGKGYTF. DNA of the CDR3: TGTGCCAGTATGGATTTAGCGACAGGGAAAGGCTACACCTTC.